This paragraph reports one T cell receptor beta chain. Its antigen is unidentified. The assay was immunoSEQ multiplex PCR, and TCRdb's table has in-frame clones only and misses some. The table lists around 13,000 clones, 80% to 90% of them singletons. The data stem from a study of tumor-infiltrating lymphocytes in localized non-small cell lung cancer. Study results and limitations: Compared with uninvolved lung, tumors showed higher T cell infiltration by TCRbeta sequencing.

The V and J ends lost 6 bases and 4 bases respectively, with 13 bases between them. The CDR3 consists of 13 residues. The germline CDR1 and CDR2 sequences are SQVTM and ANQGSEA. The TCR originated in a human donor with non-small cell lung cancer. Sequences were obtained from uninvolved lung tissue not adjacent to the tumor. This chain uses TRBV29-1 with TRBJ1-3, with D maybe TRBD1 (5 bases). DNA of the CDR3: TGCAGCGTAGGAAAGGGACTCGGAAACACCATATATTTT. Its protein is CSVGKGLGNTIYF.